These T cell receptor beta chains were read from a single sample in a study of T-cell reconstitution after alpha-beta-depleted transplantation in children. TCRdb re-called the PCR reads through MiXCR, storing one row per CDR3 protein. The profile shows tens of thousands of distinct CDR3 sequences, 7.5% to 10% of them singletons. The source was PBMCs, mostly from graft donor cells, collected 60 days after TCRalphabeta/CD19-depleted stem cell transplant. These receptors were taken from a male patient aged 2-15 years who had a stem cell transplant for chronic granulomatous disease, so the T cells may come from the graft donor. The CDR3 runs from the conserved cysteine through the conserved F or W. The D gene is left open where the match is weak. Part of the rows lack a size; the others show once, few, many or a class for expanded clones.

clone_size,d_call,v_call,j_call,cdr3_nt,cdr3_aa
.,TRBD1,TRBV4-3,TRBJ2-5,TGCGCCAGCAGCCAAGATAGGACAGGGTGGGAGACCCAGTACTTC,CASSQDRTGWETQYF
.,TRBD1,TRBV7-2,TRBJ2-1,TGTGCCAGCAGCTTAAATAGGACAGGAGTTCGGTACAATGAGCAGTTCTTC,CASSLNRTGVRYNEQFF
few,.,TRBV7-9,TRBJ1-1,TGTGCCAGCAGCTCCCAAACTACAGGGCGCACTGAAGCTTTCTTT,CASSSQTTGRTEAFF
many,.,TRBV7-2,TRBJ1-3,TGTGCCAGCAGCTTCGACAGGCTCGGAAACACCATATATTTT,CASSFDRLGNTIYF
few,.,TRBV7-9,TRBJ2-6,TGTGCCAGCAGCTTGAGGGGGACTGGGGCCAACGTCCTGACTTTC,CASSLRGTGANVLTF
many,TRBD1,TRBV20-1,TRBJ1-6,TGCAGCGCAGGACAGGGAAATTCACCCCTCCACTTT,CSAGQGNSPLHF
many,.,TRBV20-1,TRBJ2-4,TGCAGTGCACGGGACTTAACCGGTGCCAAAAACATTCAGTACTTC,CSARDLTGAKNIQYF
few,TRBD2,TRBV7-2,TRBJ2-1,TGTGCCAGCAGCTTCCCCATTGCTCTAGCGGGCAAGGAACAGTTCTTC,CASSFPIALAGKEQFF
.,TRBD1,TRBV29-1,TRBJ2-3,TGCAGCGTGGGACAGGCCACAGATACGCAGTATTTT,CSVGQATDTQYF
many,TRBD2,TRBV27,TRBJ2-7,TGTGCCAGCAGCCGACTAGCGGACTCCTACGAGCAGTACTTC,CASSRLADSYEQYF
.,TRBD2,TRBV12-3/TRBV12-4,TRBJ2-7,TGTGCCTGCAGAAAAACAGGGGGACTAGCGGGGCCTTCCTACGAGCAGTACTTC,CACRKTGGLAGPSYEQYF
many,TRBD2,TRBV20-1,TRBJ2-7,TGCAGTGCTAGGATGATAGCGGGAGTAGGAGAGCAGTACTTC,CSARMIAGVGEQYF
many,.,TRBV4-1,TRBJ2-1,TGCGCCAGCAGCCCCCTCGGGTCCTCCTACAATGAGCAGTTCTTC,CASSPLGSSYNEQFF
many,TRBD2,TRBV9,TRBJ2-3,TGTGCCAGCAGCCTCCTAGCGGGAGAGGATACGCAGTATTTT,CASSLLAGEDTQYF
many,TRBD2,TRBV20-1,TRBJ2-7,TGCAGTGCTACTAGCGGGAGAGGGGACGAGCAGTACTTC,CSATSGRGDEQYF
.,.,TRBV27,TRBJ1-5,TGTGCCAGCAGACCCCGACGGGGCAATCAGCCCCAGCATTTT,CASRPRRGNQPQHF
.,.,TRBV5-4,TRBJ2-3,TGTGCCAGCAGCTTTCGGTCCCCAGATACGCAGTATTTT,CASSFRSPDTQYF
medium-sized,.,TRBV27,TRBJ1-5,TGTGCCAGCAGTTTCAATAGCAATCAGCCCCAGCATTTT,CASSFNSNQPQHF
many,TRBD2,TRBV7-2,TRBJ2-7,TGTGCCAGCAGCTTAGAGGGTAGCGGGAGTCTCGAGCAGTACTTC,CASSLEGSGSLEQYF
many,.,TRBV30,TRBJ1-2,TGTGCCTGGAGTGGGGGGAGCCGGGGCTACACCTTC,CAWSGGSRGYTF
many,.,TRBV5-1,TRBJ2-1,TGCGCCAGCAGCTTCTCAGCGACAAGCTCCTACAATGAGCAGTTCTTC,CASSFSATSSYNEQFF
many,.,TRBV28,TRBJ2-7,TGTGCCAGCAGTTTTGGCGGACGCAGAGCCTACGAGCAGTACTTC,CASSFGGRRAYEQYF
few,TRBD1,TRBV14,TRBJ2-2,TGTGCCAGCAGCCACCGGACAGGGGGATTCGCCGGGGAGCTGTTTTTT,CASSHRTGGFAGELFF
many,.,TRBV11-2,TRBJ2-7,TGTGCCAGCAGCCCAGGGACTTTCTCGCTCTTCGACGAGCAGTACTTC,CASSPGTFSLFDEQYF
.,.,TRBV20-1,TRBJ2-1,TGCAGTGCCAGAGACTTCGCAAGCTCCTACAATGAGCAGTTCTTC,CSARDFASSYNEQFF
.,.,TRBV18,TRBJ2-6,TGTGCCAGCTCACTGAGTCGCGGAAGTCGCGGCTCTGGGGCCAACGTCCTGACTTTC,CASSLSRGSRGSGANVLTF
many,TRBD1,TRBV20-1,TRBJ1-1,TGCAGTGCCATGGACAGGGCGGGTGAAGCTTTCTTT,CSAMDRAGEAFF
many,.,TRBV5-1,TRBJ2-3,TGCGCCAGCAGCTTCACGGAGGGCACAGATACGCAGTATTTT,CASSFTEGTDTQYF
.,.,TRBV30,TRBJ1-2,TGTGCCTGGAGTGTGAGGGGGTTCGGAGGCTACACCTTC,CAWSVRGFGGYTF
many,TRBD1,TRBV6-1,TRBJ2-7,TGTGCCAGCAGTGAGGACAGGGGTCCCTACGAGCAGTACTTC,CASSEDRGPYEQYF
many,TRBD1,TRBV3-1,TRBJ2-2,TGTGCCAGCAGCCCCGGGACAGCGAACACCGGGGAGCTGTTTTTT,CASSPGTANTGELFF
.,TRBD2,TRBV11-2,TRBJ2-6,TGTGCCAGCGTTGGTGGGACTAGCGGACGCTCTGGGGCCAACGTCCTGACTTTC,CASVGGTSGRSGANVLTF
few,.,TRBV20-1,TRBJ2-4,TGCAGTGCTAGAGATCCAAACGGGAAAAACATTCAGTACTTC,CSARDPNGKNIQYF
.,.,TRBV9,TRBJ1-1,TGTGCCAGCAGCGTAGAGGGCACCTTGGGGACTGAAGCTTTCTTT,CASSVEGTLGTEAFF
.,.,TRBV11-2,TRBJ2-7,TGTGCCAGCAGCTCTCTCGCAGGAGCCTACAAGCAGTACTTC,CASSSLAGAYKQYF
many,TRBD1,TRBV20-1,TRBJ1-1,TGCAGTGCTAGAATCTGGGACAGGGGGACCGGTAGGCCTGAAGCTTTCTTT,CSARIWDRGTGRPEAFF
many,.,TRBV20-1,TRBJ2-7,TGCAGTGCTAGGTTTAGCAACGAGCAGTACTTC,CSARFSNEQYF
many,.,TRBV12-3/TRBV12-4,TRBJ1-2,TGTGCCATCTCACCCGAGGCGTCTAACTATGGCTACACCTTC,CAISPEASNYGYTF
many,.,TRBV10-3,TRBJ2-1,TGTGCCATCAGCCCACGAGAAGGGGATGAGCAGTTCTTC,CAISPREGDEQFF
medium-sized,TRBD2,TRBV4-3,TRBJ2-7,TGCGCCAGCAGCCAAGATCTACCGGGAGGGCTCTTAGACTACGAGCAGTACTTC,CASSQDLPGGLLDYEQYF
many,.,TRBV18,TRBJ2-1,TGTGCCAGCTCCCCCGACCTAGCGACGGGGTTCTTC,CASSPDLATGFF
many,.,TRBV7-3,TRBJ2-5,TGTGCCAGCAGCTTAGGAGGAGTTTATCAAGAGACCCAGTACTTC,CASSLGGVYQETQYF
.,.,TRBV30,TRBJ1-1,TGTGCCTGGAGTGTACTCGGGGTGGACACTGAAGCTTTCTTT,CAWSVLGVDTEAFF
many,.,TRBV7-7,TRBJ2-3,TGTGCCAGCAGCTTAGGGGGTAGCGGAACAGATACGCAGTATTTT,CASSLGGSGTDTQYF
many,.,TRBV7-2,TRBJ1-1,TGTGCCAGCAGCTTAGCGAGTTTTTCTCCGTTCGCTGGAACTTTCTTT,CASSLASFSPFAGTFF
many,TRBD1,TRBV7-9,TRBJ2-3,TGTGCCAGCAGCCCTGGGACAGTGAGCACAGATACGCAGTATTTT,CASSPGTVSTDTQYF
many,TRBD1,TRBV11-2,TRBJ1-1,TGTGCCAGCCGACCGGGACAGGGGACGAAAACTTTCTTT,CASRPGQGTKTFF
many,TRBD2,TRBV20-1,TRBJ2-5,TGCAGTGCTAGAGTAGTCCCCGGGAGGGGAATAGAGTACCAAGAGACCCAGTACTTC,CSARVVPGRGIEYQETQYF
.,.,TRBV5-6,TRBJ2-7,TGTGCCAGCAGCTTGTCTAGGCAGGGTAGCATGTACGCTTACGAGCAGTACTTC,CASSLSRQGSMYAYEQYF
many,.,TRBV12-3/TRBV12-4,TRBJ2-3,TGTGCCAGCAGGAAGGACCGCCTCGGGCCCACAGATACGCAGTATTTT,CASRKDRLGPTDTQYF
many,TRBD2,TRBV11-2,TRBJ2-3,TGTGCCAGCAGCGCCCGACTAGCGGCTAGCACAGATACGCAGTATTTT,CASSARLAASTDTQYF
many,TRBD1,TRBV20-1,TRBJ2-7,TGCAGTGCTAGATATCAGGGGGCGAATCACGAGCAGTACTTC,CSARYQGANHEQYF